This T cell receptor beta chain stems from a study of T cell responses to AZD1222 COVID-19 vaccine. Sequencing was performed with immunoSEQ multiplex PCR; in TCRdb, only in-frame clones are kept and a portion is missing. The sample has roughly 120,000 clones; approximately 89% are singletons. The germline CDR1 and CDR2 sequences are MNHNY and SVGAGI (reference sequence). V dropped 8 bases and J dropped 5 bases, with 10 bases sitting between them. This CDR3 region has 13 residues. This clone appeared once. The source of this sequence is an adult in good health. This sequence joins TRBV6-6 and TRBJ1-6; D perhaps matches TRBD1 (5 bases). This specimen was peripheral blood, taken on day 0 of AZD1222 vaccination. The CDR3 spells CASSSGDNSPLHF. The DNA of the CDR3 is TGTGCCAGCTCATCGGGGGATAATTCACCCCTCCACTTT.